This T cell receptor beta chain emerged from a study of T-cell memory formation after mild COVID-19. About the research overall: TCR clusters largely stayed donor specific.

The germline V gene encodes CDR1 SGHVS and CDR2 FNYEAQ. The CDR3 totals 16 residues. Trimming left V 0 bases short and J 8 bases short, with 16 bases between. Remarks on this clonotype: As yet, its antigen is unknown.

Whole-study results and caveats: While clones contracting from day 15 to 85 were balanced between CD4 and CD8, later expanders leaned CD4+.

One entry per CDR3 protein, called by TCRdb with MiXCR from the 5' RACE reads. The table lists around 530,000 distinct CDR3 sequences, about a fifth of them singletons. The chain has TRBV7-6 and TRBJ1-4; D ambiguous. The specimen was PBMCs or a T cell subset sorted from them (not recorded which). The receptor's source is an adult woman who had mild COVID-19 (a few samples of this study predate the infection). Cell type and time point are not known. The CDR3 sequence: CASSLAAPSFGEKLFF. In DNA, the CDR3 is TGTGCCAGCAGCTTAGCGGCGCCCTCCTTCGGGGAAAAACTGTTTTTT. Filled out from reference TRBV7-6 and TRBJ1-4, the complete variable domain reads GAGVSQSPRYKVTKRGQDVALRCDPISGHVSLYWYRQALGQGPEFLTYFNYEAQQDKSGLPNDRFSAERPEGSISTLTIQRTEQRDSAMYRCASSLAAPSFGEKLFFGSGTQLSVL.